These 10 T cell receptor beta chains came from one sample sequenced in a study of vaccination and CD4 T cells after COVID-19. Specified treatment: roughly 10-day PBMC culture with coronavirus spike peptide pools or control peptides (ViraFEST assay). The Oncomine TCR Beta short-read assay was applied to DNA of cultured CD4+ T cells. Using its own MiXCR run on the PCR reads, TCRdb lists one record per CDR3 protein. The profile shows some 16,000 distinct CDR3 sequences, approximately 77% of them singletons. These receptors' targets are unknown. This material consisted of CD4+ T cells from blood, cultured in vitro, taken after SARS-CoV-2 vaccination. The source of these receptors is a human donor who received a COVID-19 vaccine.

The V call is TRBV20-1, the J call TRBJ2-5; 13 bases are shared with TRBD2. Unmatched junction bases numbered 11, after V lost 4 bases and J lost 0 bases. The CDR3 has 18 residues. Germline values: CDR1 DFQATT, CDR2 SNEGSKA (reference sequence). CDR3 protein: CSATPLAGGPTDQETQYF. Written as DNA, the CDR3 is TGCAGTGCTACCCCACTAGCGGGGGGGCCGACGGACCAAGAGACCCAGTACTTC.

This chain connects TRBV11-2 to TRBJ2-5; D not certain. The ends were cut back, 0 bases at V and 1 base at J, with 9 bases in the middle. Germline CDR1 SGHAT, CDR2 FQNNGV. The CDR3 spans 15 residues. The chain's CDR3 is CASSLDNTAQETQYF. The CDR3 DNA reads as TGTGCCAGCAGCTTAGATAACACAGCCCAAGAGACCCAGTACTTC.

The chain has TRBV12-3 or TRBV12-4 and TRBJ2-5, with 15 bases fitting TRBD2. This CDR3 has 15 residues. V gave up 4 bases and J gave up 4 bases; unmatched junction bases: 1. For the CDR3, the DNA is TGTGCCAGCAGTTGGACTAGCGGGGGGGCAGAGACCCAGTACTTC. Amino acid sequence: CASSWTSGGAETQYF.

The DNA of the CDR3 is TGTGCCAGCAGTTCGACAGGGGGATGGACCCAGTACTTC. Its protein product is CASSSTGGWTQYF. V gene TRBV12-3 or TRBV12-4 combines with J gene TRBJ2-5, with 9 bases identical to TRBD1. Unmatched junction bases numbered 4, after V lost 4 bases and J lost 7 bases. The CDR3 spans 13 residues.

V is TRBV19 and J is TRBJ1-2, with 7 positions matching TRBD1. Germline V gives CDR1 LNHDA, CDR2 SQIVND (reference sequence). Trimming at V came to 3 bases and at J to 4 bases, leaving 8 bases not matched to a gene. This CDR3 spans 15 amino acids. CDR3 in DNA: TGTGCCAGTAGTATTACCTCCGGGACAGCCTATGGCTACACCTTC. It translates to CASSITSGTAYGYTF.

The chain joins TRBV29-1 to TRBJ1-1; D might be TRBD1 (5 bases). The germline CDR1 and CDR2 sequences are SQVTM and ANQGSEA. The V gene lost 4 bases and the J gene lost 8 bases, with 17 bases spanning the gap. This CDR3 comprises 13 residues. The CDR3 here is CSVAPVMGGEAFF. CDR3 in DNA: TGCAGCGTTGCCCCCGTTATGGGGGGAGAAGCTTTCTTT.

This clonotype was seen just once. One junction end disagrees with the germline gene, perhaps due to a read error. The chain recombines TRBV7-9 with TRBJ2-7, with D unclear. CDR1 is SEHNR and CDR2 is FQNEAQ in the germline V gene (reference sequence). CDR3 length equals 12 residues. The CDR3 loop is CASSLFGPTRAF. The CDR3 DNA follows: TGTGCCAGCAGCTTATTTGGTCCAACACGGGCTTTC. The full variable domain, rest sourced from reference TRBV7-9 and TRBJ2-7, is DTGVSQNPRHKITKRGQNVTFRCDPISEHNRLYWYRQTLGQGPEFLTYFQNEAQLEKSRLLSDRFSAERPKGSFSTLEIQRTEQGDSAMYLCASSLFGPTRAFGPGTRLTVT.

The V gene is TRBV9, the J gene TRBJ1-2, with 7 bases fitting TRBD1. The CDR3 is 16 residues long. The V segment lost 0 bases and the J segment 2 bases; nucleotides outside the gene matches: 7. The V gene's germline CDR1 is SGDLS and CDR2 YYNGEE. CDR3 protein: CASSVGQGQPNYGYTF. The CDR3 region has the DNA TGTGCCAGCAGCGTAGGTCAGGGACAGCCCAACTATGGCTACACCTTC.

The genes are TRBV20-1 and TRBJ2-1; 8 positions match TRBD1. The CDR3 extends over 14 amino acids. Germline CDR1 reads DFQATT; CDR2 reads SNEGSKA (reference sequence). V dropped 6 bases and J dropped 7; count of bases not matched to a gene: 11. CDR3 DNA sequence: TGCAGTGCCCGACCGGGACAGGACTCTAATGAGCAGTTCTTC. Translated: CSARPGQDSNEQFF.

The chain combines TRBV24-1 with TRBJ2-1, with 10 bases fitting TRBD1. The germline gives CDR1 KGHDR, CDR2 SFDVKD. V gave up 6 bases and J gave up 2 bases; unmatched junction bases: 3. This CDR3 region has 15 residues. The CDR3 here is CATSWDRGTYNEQFF. The CDR3 DNA follows: TGTGCCACCAGTTGGGACAGGGGCACCTACAATGAGCAGTTCTTC.